The 27 T cell receptor beta chains reported below all come from one sample, sequenced in a study of control samples from healthy donors and cancer patients. The repertoire was sequenced with immunoSEQ multiplex PCR; TCRdb's copy has only in-frame clones and lacks some. The sample consists of some 150,000 clones, about 90% of them appearing once. Material: blood. Source of these receptors: a man younger than 35 in good health.

This rearrangement joins TRBV20-1 to TRBJ2-7; D is possibly TRBD1 or TRBD2 (5 bases each). Germline lookup yields CDR1 DFQATT and CDR2 SNEGSKA (reference sequence). The CDR3 has 11 residues. Trimming pared 4 bases from V and 4 bases from J, leaving 8 bases between. In DNA, the CDR3 is TGCAGTGCTACAGGGAGATACGAGCAGTACTTC. Its protein product is CSATGRYEQYF.

This clone appeared once. The chain employs TRBV10-3 and TRBJ1-3; no clear D. Germline loops: CDR1 ENHRY, CDR2 SYGVKD. V lost 3 bases and J lost 0, with 9 bases in between. The CDR3 totals 15 residues. The CDR3 DNA follows: TGTGCCATCAGTGATCCGCGGGACTCTGGAAACACCATATATTTT. This encodes CAISDPRDSGNTIYF.

This clone was seen a handful of times. The chain has TRBV5-6 and TRBJ2-7; 7 positions agree with TRBD1. CDR3 size: 14 residues. CDR1 and CDR2 from the germline V gene are SGHDT and YYEEEE. V dropped 7 bases and J dropped 3; count of bases not matched to a gene: 10. The CDR3 nucleotides are TGTGCCAGCTCCCTCGGGCAGGGGGACTACGAGCAGTACTTC. This encodes CASSLGQGDYEQYF.

The rearrangement uses TRBV19 and TRBJ1-4, with D possibly matching TRBD1 (5 bases). V gave up 5 bases and J gave up 6 bases, with 13 bases separating them. CDR3 length: 14 amino acids. Germline V gives CDR1 LNHDA, CDR2 SQIVND (reference sequence). Here the CDR3 reads CASSPPPGDEKLFF. The CDR3 region has the DNA TGTGCCAGTAGTCCCCCACCGGGGGATGAAAAACTGTTTTTT.

V usage is TRBV7-8 and J usage is TRBJ1-1, with D unclear. The V end lost 0 bases, the J end lost 1 base, and 15 bases lay between the germline ends. Germline values: CDR1 SGHVS, CDR2 FQNEAQ. The CDR3 is 17 amino acids. In DNA, the CDR3 is TGTGCCAGCAGCTTAGCAAGTGTACCGGGCCAGAACACTGAAGCTTTCTTT. Encoded protein: CASSLASVPGQNTEAFF.

The chain combines TRBV30 with TRBJ1-1, with no clear D. The germline CDR1 and CDR2 sequences are GTSNPN and SVGIG (reference sequence). The V and J ends lost 5 bases and 4 bases respectively, with 14 bases between them. This CDR3 comprises 13 residues. The CDR3 DNA sequence: TGTGCCTGGTGCTCGATGGGGAGCACTGAAGCTTTCTTT. It specifies CAWCSMGSTEAFF.

This chain links TRBV4-2 with TRBJ2-2, with 11 nucleotides matching TRBD2. J gave up 2 bases and V 0 bases, and 5 bases lay outside the gene matches. Germline V gene lookup returns CDR1 LGHNA and CDR2 YNFKEQ. The CDR3 runs to 18 residues. The CDR3 bases are TGTGCCAGCAGCCAAGATACTAGCGGGGGACTTAACACCGGGGAGCTGTTTTTT. It specifies CASSQDTSGGLNTGELFF.

The chain couples TRBV9 to TRBJ2-2; TRBD1 matches 7 bases. The CDR3 length is 16 residues. Losses at the gene ends were 0 bases for V and 4 bases for J; bases not matched to a gene: 6. Per germline, CDR1 SGDLS and CDR2 YYNGEE. CDR3 bases: TGTGCCAGCAGCGTAGCTCTAGCAGGGGGCACCGGGGAGCTGTTTTTT. This codes for CASSVALAGGTGELFF.

The chain links TRBV19 to TRBJ2-1, with 11 bases identical to TRBD2. V trimming: 10 bases; J trimming: 3 bases; junction bases outside the gene matches: 11. CDR3 length: 16 residues. Germline CDR1 and CDR2: LNHDA and SQIVND (reference sequence). The CDR3 is CAISPLAGAHYNEQFF. The CDR3 DNA reads TGTGCCATCTCCCCACTAGCGGGGGCGCACTACAATGAGCAGTTCTTC.

The V and J genes are TRBV11-2 and TRBJ1-5; 8 positions agree with TRBD1. J lost 7 bases, V lost 1 base, and 15 bases had no gene match. CDR3 size: 18 residues. CDR1 SGHAT and CDR2 FQNNGV come from the germline V gene. CDR3 residues: CASSLVTVTGVWTQPQHF. The CDR3 coding sequence is TGTGCCAGCAGCTTAGTAACTGTGACAGGGGTTTGGACCCAGCCCCAGCATTTT.

The V gene is TRBV5-4, the J gene TRBJ2-7; TRBD2 agrees at 13 bases. The germline V gene encodes CDR1 SGHNT and CDR2 YYREEE (reference sequence). This CDR3 comprises 17 residues. The V segment lost 0 bases and the J segment 3 bases; nucleotides outside the gene matches: 6. The CDR3 sequence: CASSLGLAGGPDYEQYF. DNA for the CDR3: TGTGCCAGCAGCTTGGGACTAGCGGGGGGTCCTGACTACGAGCAGTACTTC.

A few counts support this clone. The genes are TRBV2 and TRBJ2-5; 8 bases fit TRBD1. Unmatched junction bases numbered 9, after V lost 1 base and J lost 5 bases. The CDR3 is 16 residues long. Germline V gene lookup returns CDR1 SNHLY and CDR2 FYNNEI. This CDR3 is CASSEEKYRGRETQYF. The CDR3 coding sequence is TGTGCCAGCAGTGAAGAGAAGTACAGGGGGAGGGAGACCCAGTACTTC.

V usage is TRBV3-1 (or the pseudogene TRBV3-2) and J usage is TRBJ2-3; D perhaps matches TRBD2 (6 bases). V lost 4 bases, J lost 1 base, and 9 bases lay in between. Germline V gene lookup returns CDR1 LGHDT and CDR2 YNNKEL (reference sequence). The CDR3 covers 14 residues. CDR3 in DNA: TGTGCCAGCAGCCCGGGGGATCGCACAGATACGCAGTATTTT. This gives the protein CASSPGDRTDTQYF.

This clone was observed a single time. The chain couples TRBV6-6 to TRBJ1-2; maybe TRBD1 (5 bases). CDR3 size: 14 residues. V lost 1 base and J lost 8, with 14 bases in between. CDR1 and CDR2 from the germline V gene are MNHNY and SVGAGI (reference sequence). For the CDR3, the DNA is TGTGCCAGCAGTTACTGGGACCCACGGGAAGGCTACACCTTC. Translating gives CASSYWDPREGYTF.

V and J are TRBV18 and TRBJ1-5; D might be TRBD1 (5 bases). Germline assignment: CDR1 KGHSH and CDR2 LQKENI. V shed 3 bases and J shed 6 bases, with 12 bases lying between them. The CDR3 length is 14 residues. The CDR3 region has the DNA TGTGCCAGCTCACCCACGGGGGGGAGTCAGCCCCAGCATTTT. Translating gives CASSPTGGSQPQHF.

This sequence joins TRBV14 and TRBJ2-7; 12 bases align to TRBD1. This CDR3 spans 14 amino acids. Germline V gives CDR1 SGHDN, CDR2 FVKESK. Trimming cost V 0 bases and J 11 bases; bases outside gene matches: 5. CDR3 amino acids: CASSQDWDRGLEYF. The CDR3 DNA sequence: TGTGCCAGCAGCCAAGATTGGGACAGGGGGCTGGAGTACTTC.

This clone was seen once. V usage is TRBV21-1 and J usage is TRBJ2-5; the table's D call of TRBD2 was not tested on the DNA. TRBV21-1 is marked as a pseudogene. The CDR3 loop spans 14 amino acids. The CDR3 reads CASSKLGRQETQYF. As DNA, the CDR3 is TGTGCCAGCAGCAAATTGGGGAGACAAGAGACCCAGTACTTC.

V and J are TRBV7-2 and TRBJ1-2, with 8 bases aligning to TRBD1. CDR1 and CDR2 (germline): SGHTA, FQGNSA. V dropped 5 bases and J dropped 0; count of bases not matched to a gene: 5. The CDR3 has 15 amino acids. CDR3 DNA: TGTGCCAGCAGCCGGACAGGGAAAGCTAACTATGGCTACACCTTC. Translating gives CASSRTGKANYGYTF.

This chain uses TRBV5-6 with TRBJ1-6; D uncertain. Germline CDR1 and CDR2: SGHDT and YYEEEE. V was cut by 0 bases and J by 8 bases, with 12 bases left in between. The CDR3 consists of 15 residues. CDR3 protein: CASSLEEGPDSPLHF. Here the CDR3 DNA reads TGTGCCAGCAGCTTGGAGGAGGGCCCCGATTCACCCCTCCACTTT.

The chain is built from TRBV7-9 and TRBJ1-2, with 10 bases fitting TRBD1. V shed 2 bases, J shed 4 bases, and the junction held 10 bases outside the gene matches. Looked up from germline, CDR1 is SEHNR and CDR2 is FQNEAQ (reference sequence). The CDR3 is 17 amino acids. The CDR3 is CASSLPPGQGEGYGYTF. The DNA of the CDR3 is TGTGCCAGCAGCTTACCACCCGGACAGGGGGAGGGCTATGGCTACACCTTC.

A word on this clone: This specimen includes other DNA sequences encoding the same CDR3. For the CDR3, the DNA is TGCGCCAGCAGCTTGGGTGCGGCAGATACGCAGTATTTT. Amino acid sequence: CASSLGAADTQYF. V gene TRBV5-1 combines with J gene TRBJ2-3, with D unclear. The CDR3 is made up of 13 amino acids. The germline CDR1 and CDR2 sequences are SGHRS and YFSETQ. V lost 0 bases and J lost 4, with 6 bases in between.

The V gene is TRBV27, the J gene TRBJ2-1, with 14 bases matching TRBD2. This CDR3 is 15 amino acids long. In germline, CDR1 is MNHEY, CDR2 SMNVEV (reference sequence). J was trimmed by 9 bases and V by 4 bases; bases with no gene match: 5. The CDR3 bases are TGTGCCAGCAGTTCGACTAGCGGGGGGGCGAGTGAGCAGTTCTTC. This encodes CASSSTSGGASEQFF.

This chain uses TRBV12-5 with TRBJ2-2; D is unresolved. This CDR3 has 11 amino acids. Germline CDR1 reads LGHNT; CDR2 reads FRNRAP. The V end lost 1 base, the J end lost 7 bases, and 1 base lay between the germline ends. This chain's CDR3 is CASGLDGELFF. CDR3 nucleotides: TGTGCTAGTGGTTTGGACGGGGAGCTGTTTTTT.

The chain has TRBV28 and TRBJ1-2; 8 nucleotides line up with TRBD1. Per germline, CDR1 MDHEN and CDR2 SYDVKM. The CDR3 extends over 13 amino acids. J lost 3 bases, V lost 6 bases, and 3 bases had no gene match. The DNA of the CDR3 is TGTGCCAGCAGCGCGGGACAGGACTATGGCTACACCTTC. As protein: CASSAGQDYGYTF.

The chain links TRBV29-1 to TRBJ2-5, with TRBD1 matching 7 bases. This CDR3 contains 12 residues. The V and J ends lost 7 bases and 5 bases, in that order; junction bases with no gene match: 7. CDR1 and CDR2 (germline): SQVTM, ANQGSEA. This CDR3 is CSAGTAVETQYF. For the CDR3, the DNA is TGCAGCGCCGGGACAGCCGTGGAGACCCAGTACTTC.

The CDR3 bases are TGTGCCAGCAGCTTGGCGGGGGGCTATGGCTACACCTTC. The encoded protein is CASSLAGGYGYTF. The V gene is TRBV5-4, the J gene TRBJ1-2, with D tentatively TRBD1 (5 bases). The germline V and J ends were trimmed by 0 bases and 4 bases, with 7 bases remaining between them. This CDR3 has 13 residues. Per germline, CDR1 SGHNT and CDR2 YYREEE (reference sequence).

The rearrangement links TRBV10-2 to TRBJ1-5; D ambiguous. The germline V gene encodes CDR1 WSHSY and CDR2 SAAADI. Between the trimmed V and J ends, which lost 3 bases and 0 bases, there was a span of 9 bases. The CDR3 length is 15 residues. The CDR3 reads CASSEPDDSNQPQHF. Here the CDR3 DNA reads TGCGCCAGCAGTGAACCGGACGATAGCAATCAGCCCCAGCATTTT.